This TCR beta chain stems from a study of read filtering for tumor transcriptome and immune sequencing. Broader study findings: The sorted CD138-negative fraction was a mixed bone marrow immune population, not purified T cells.

Sampling of bone marrow took place during active disease in every patient. In this sample, this clonotype turned up many times. Antigen: not known. The CDR3 covers 14 residues. Germline V CDR1 and CDR2: LNHDA, SQIVND (reference sequence). With 3 bases clipped from V and 3 bases from J, the junction kept 0 bases outside the gene matches. The library was built from about 400 ng RNA with molecular barcoded adaptors for alpha/delta and beta/gamma chains. Each CDR3 protein is one row after TCRdb ran MiXCR on the reads. The sample lists 60,000 to 75,000 distinct CDR3 sequences; roughly 19% were seen once. The source of this sequence is a donor aged 40 or over with multiple myeloma. The chain combines TRBV19 with TRBJ2-2; 8 nucleotides line up with TRBD1. The sample taken for sequencing was a population of CD138-negative cells sorted from bone marrow. This CDR3 is CASSMGQDTGELFF. The CDR3 coding sequence is TGTGCCAGTAGTATGGGACAGGACACCGGGGAGCTGTTTTTT.